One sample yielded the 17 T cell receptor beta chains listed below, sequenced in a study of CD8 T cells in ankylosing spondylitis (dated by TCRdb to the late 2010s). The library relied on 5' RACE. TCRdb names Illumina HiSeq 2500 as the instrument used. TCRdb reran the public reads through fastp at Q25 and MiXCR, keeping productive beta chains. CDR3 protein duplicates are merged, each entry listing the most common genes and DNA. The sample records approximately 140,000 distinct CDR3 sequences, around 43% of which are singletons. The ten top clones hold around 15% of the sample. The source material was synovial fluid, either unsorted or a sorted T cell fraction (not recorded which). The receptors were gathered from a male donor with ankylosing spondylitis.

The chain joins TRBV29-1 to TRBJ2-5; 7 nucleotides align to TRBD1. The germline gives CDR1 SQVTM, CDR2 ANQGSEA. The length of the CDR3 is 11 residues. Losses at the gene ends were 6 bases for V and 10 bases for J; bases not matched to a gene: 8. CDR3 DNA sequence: TGCAGCGTGTGGACAGGCGTGGACCAGTACTTC. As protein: CSVWTGVDQYF.

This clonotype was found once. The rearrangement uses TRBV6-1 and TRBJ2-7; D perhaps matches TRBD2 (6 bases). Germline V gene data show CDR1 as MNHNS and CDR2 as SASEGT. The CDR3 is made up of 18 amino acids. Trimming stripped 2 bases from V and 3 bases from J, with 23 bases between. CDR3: CASSERWLALSNLYEQYF. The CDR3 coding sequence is TGTGCCAGCAGTGAACGTTGGCTAGCGCTCTCAAATCTCTACGAGCAGTACTTC.

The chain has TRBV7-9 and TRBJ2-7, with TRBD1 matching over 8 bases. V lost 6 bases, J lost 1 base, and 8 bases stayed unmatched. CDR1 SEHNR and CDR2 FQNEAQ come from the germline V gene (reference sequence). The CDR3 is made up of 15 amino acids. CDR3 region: CASSAQGAYSYEQYF. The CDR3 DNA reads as TGTGCCAGCAGTGCGCAGGGGGCATATTCCTACGAGCAGTACTTC. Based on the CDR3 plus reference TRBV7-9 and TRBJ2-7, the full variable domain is DTGVSQNPRHKITKRGQNVTFRCDPISEHNRLYWYRQTLGQGPEFLTYFQNEAQLEKSRLLSDRFSAERPKGSFSTLEIQRTEQGDSAMYLCASSAQGAYSYEQYFGPGTRLTVT.

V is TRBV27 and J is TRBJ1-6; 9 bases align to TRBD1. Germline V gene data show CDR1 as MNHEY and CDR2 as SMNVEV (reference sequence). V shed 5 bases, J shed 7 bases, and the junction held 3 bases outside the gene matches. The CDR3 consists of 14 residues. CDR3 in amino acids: CASSPGQGNSPLHF. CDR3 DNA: TGTGCCAGCAGTCCGGGACAGGGAAATTCACCCCTCCACTTT.

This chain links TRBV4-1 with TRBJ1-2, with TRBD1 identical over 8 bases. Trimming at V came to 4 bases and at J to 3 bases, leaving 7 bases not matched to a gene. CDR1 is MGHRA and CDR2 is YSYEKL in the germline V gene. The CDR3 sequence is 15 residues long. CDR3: CASSLYMTGDYGYTF. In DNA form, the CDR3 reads TGCGCCAGCAGCCTATACATGACAGGGGACTATGGCTACACCTTC.

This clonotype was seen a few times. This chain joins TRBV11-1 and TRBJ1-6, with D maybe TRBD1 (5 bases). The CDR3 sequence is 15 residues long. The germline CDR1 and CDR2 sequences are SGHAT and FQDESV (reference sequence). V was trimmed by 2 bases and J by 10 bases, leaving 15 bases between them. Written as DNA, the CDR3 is TGTGCCAGCAGCTTATTTCCGGACATGTGGTCACCCCTCCACTTT. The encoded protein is CASSLFPDMWSPLHF.

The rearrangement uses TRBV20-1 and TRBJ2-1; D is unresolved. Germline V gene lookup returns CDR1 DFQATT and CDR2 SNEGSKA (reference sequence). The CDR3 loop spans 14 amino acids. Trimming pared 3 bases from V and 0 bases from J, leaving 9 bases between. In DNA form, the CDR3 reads TGCAGTGCTAGGTCTCACAGCTCCTACAATGAGCAGTTCTTC. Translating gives CSARSHSSYNEQFF.

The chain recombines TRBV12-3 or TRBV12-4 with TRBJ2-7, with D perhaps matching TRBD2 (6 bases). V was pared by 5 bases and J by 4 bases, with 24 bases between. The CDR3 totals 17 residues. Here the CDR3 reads CASSPSLARRRGYEQYF. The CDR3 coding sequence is TGTGCCAGCAGTCCGTCCCTAGCGCGGAGGAGGGGATACGAGCAGTACTTC.

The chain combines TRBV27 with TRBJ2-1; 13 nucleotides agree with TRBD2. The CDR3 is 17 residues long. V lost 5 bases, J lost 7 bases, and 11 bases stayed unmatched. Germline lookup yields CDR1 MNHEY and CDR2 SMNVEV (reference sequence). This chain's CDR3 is CASSPYPGLAGVNEQFF. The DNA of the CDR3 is TGTGCCAGCAGTCCCTACCCCGGACTAGCGGGAGTAAATGAGCAGTTCTTC.

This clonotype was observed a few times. In DNA form, the CDR3 reads TGTGCCAGCAGCCGATCCCTTTACAATGAGCAGTTCTTC. Translation: CASSRSLYNEQFF. This chain connects TRBV12-3 or TRBV12-4 to TRBJ2-1; no clear D. This CDR3 region has 13 residues. Trimming left V 6 bases short and J 4 bases short, with 10 bases between.

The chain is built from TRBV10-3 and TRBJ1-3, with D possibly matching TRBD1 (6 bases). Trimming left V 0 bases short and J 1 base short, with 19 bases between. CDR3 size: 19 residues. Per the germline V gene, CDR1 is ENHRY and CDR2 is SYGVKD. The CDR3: CAISESKLGQKVSGNTIYF. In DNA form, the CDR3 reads TGTGCCATCAGTGAGTCGAAGCTCGGACAGAAGGTTTCTGGAAACACCATATATTTT.

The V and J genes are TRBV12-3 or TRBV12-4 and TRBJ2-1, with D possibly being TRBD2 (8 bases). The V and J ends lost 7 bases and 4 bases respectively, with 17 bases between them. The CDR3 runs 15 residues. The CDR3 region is CASTGGDRWYNEQFF. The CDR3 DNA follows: TGTGCCAGCACCGGGGGGGACAGATGGTACAATGAGCAGTTCTTC.

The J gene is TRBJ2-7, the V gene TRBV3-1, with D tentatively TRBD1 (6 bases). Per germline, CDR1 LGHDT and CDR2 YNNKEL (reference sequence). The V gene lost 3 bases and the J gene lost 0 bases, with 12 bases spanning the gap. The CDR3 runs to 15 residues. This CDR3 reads CASSHRDTHSYEQYF. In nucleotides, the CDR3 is TGTGCCAGCAGCCACCGGGACACCCACTCCTACGAGCAGTACTTC.

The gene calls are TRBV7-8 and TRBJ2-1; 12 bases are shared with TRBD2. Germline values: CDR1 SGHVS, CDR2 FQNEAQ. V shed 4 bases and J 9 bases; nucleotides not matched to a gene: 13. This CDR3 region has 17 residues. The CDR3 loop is CASSSRALAGGPLEQFF. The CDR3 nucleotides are TGTGCCAGCAGCTCTAGGGCTCTAGCGGGAGGGCCACTTGAGCAGTTCTTC.

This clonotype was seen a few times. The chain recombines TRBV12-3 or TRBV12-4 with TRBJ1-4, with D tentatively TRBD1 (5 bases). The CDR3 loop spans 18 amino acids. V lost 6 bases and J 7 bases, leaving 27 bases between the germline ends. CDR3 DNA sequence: TGTGCCAGCAGCCAACTCGGGACGGGTATTGACGAGCGTGAAAAACTGTTTTTT. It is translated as CASSQLGTGIDEREKLFF.

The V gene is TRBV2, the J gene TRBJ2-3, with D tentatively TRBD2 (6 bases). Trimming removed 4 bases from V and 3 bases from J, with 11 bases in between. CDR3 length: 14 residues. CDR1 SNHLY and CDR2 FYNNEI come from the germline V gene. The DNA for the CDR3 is TGTGCCAGCAGTGCCGTGCGGGATACAGATACGCAGTATTTT. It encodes CASSAVRDTDTQYF.

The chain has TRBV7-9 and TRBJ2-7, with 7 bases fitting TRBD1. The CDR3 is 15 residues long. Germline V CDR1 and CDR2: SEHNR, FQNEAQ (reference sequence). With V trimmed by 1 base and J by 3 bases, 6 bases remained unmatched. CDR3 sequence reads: CASSLGTGSIYEQYF. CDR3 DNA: TGTGCCAGCAGCTTAGGGACAGGATCTATCTACGAGCAGTACTTC.